This entry describes one T cell receptor beta chain. The antigen remains unidentified. The repertoire was sequenced with immunoSEQ multiplex PCR; TCRdb's copy has only in-frame clones and lacks some. This sample has about 53,000 clones, with about 88% found just once. The record originates from a study of OX40 agonist ivuxolimab in advanced cancers. General study points: Among some nonresponders, normalized T-cell clonal expansion was also low.

This TCR was recovered from an adult with an advanced solid tumor such as melanoma, head and neck, liver or kidney cancer. This sample comprised CD4+ or CD8+ T cells sorted from blood, obtained in a trial of the OX40 agonist ivuxolimab.

The CDR3 is CASSLNSVGTDTQYF. The CDR3 nucleotides are TGCGCCAGCAGCTTGAACAGCGTCGGCACAGATACGCAGTATTTT. The chain combines TRBV5-1 with TRBJ2-3; D unresolved. Between the trimmed V and J ends, which lost 1 base and 1 base, there was a span of 10 bases. Germline V CDR1 and CDR2: SGHRS, YFSETQ. The CDR3 contains 15 residues.